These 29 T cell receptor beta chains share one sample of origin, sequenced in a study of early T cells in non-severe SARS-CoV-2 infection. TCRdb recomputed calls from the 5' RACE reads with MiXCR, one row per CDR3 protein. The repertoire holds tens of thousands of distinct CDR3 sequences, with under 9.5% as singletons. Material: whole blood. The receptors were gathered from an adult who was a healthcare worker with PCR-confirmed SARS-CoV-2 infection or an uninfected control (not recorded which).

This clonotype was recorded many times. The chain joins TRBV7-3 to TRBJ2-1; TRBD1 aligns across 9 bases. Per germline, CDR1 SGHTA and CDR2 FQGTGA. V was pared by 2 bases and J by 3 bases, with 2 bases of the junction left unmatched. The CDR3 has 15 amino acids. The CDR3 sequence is CASSLRQGGYNEQFF. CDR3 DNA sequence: TGTGCCAGCAGCTTACGACAGGGGGGCTACAATGAGCAGTTCTTC.

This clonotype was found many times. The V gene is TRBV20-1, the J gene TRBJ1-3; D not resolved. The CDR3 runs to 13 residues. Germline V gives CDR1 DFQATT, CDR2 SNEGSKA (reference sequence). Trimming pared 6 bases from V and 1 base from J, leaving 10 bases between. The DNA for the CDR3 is TGCAGTGCCCCCAGAGATTCTGGAAACACCATATATTTT. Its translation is CSAPRDSGNTIYF.

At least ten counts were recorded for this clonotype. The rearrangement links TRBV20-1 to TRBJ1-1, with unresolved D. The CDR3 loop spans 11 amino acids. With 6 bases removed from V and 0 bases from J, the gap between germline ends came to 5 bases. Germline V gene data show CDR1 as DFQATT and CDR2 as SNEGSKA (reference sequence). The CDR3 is CSAAVNTEAFF. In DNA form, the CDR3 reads TGCAGTGCAGCGGTGAACACTGAAGCTTTCTTT.

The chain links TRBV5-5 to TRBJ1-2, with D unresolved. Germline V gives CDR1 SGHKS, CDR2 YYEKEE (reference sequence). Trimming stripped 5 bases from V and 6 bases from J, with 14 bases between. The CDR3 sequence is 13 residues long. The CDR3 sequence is CASRAVHSDGYTF. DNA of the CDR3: TGTGCCAGCAGGGCCGTTCACTCGGATGGCTACACCTTC.

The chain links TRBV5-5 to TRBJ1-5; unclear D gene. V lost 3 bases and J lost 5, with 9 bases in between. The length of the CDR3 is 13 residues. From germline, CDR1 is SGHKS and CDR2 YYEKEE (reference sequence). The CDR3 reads CASSSQDHQPQHF. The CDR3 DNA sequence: TGTGCCAGCAGCTCCCAAGATCATCAGCCCCAGCATTTT.

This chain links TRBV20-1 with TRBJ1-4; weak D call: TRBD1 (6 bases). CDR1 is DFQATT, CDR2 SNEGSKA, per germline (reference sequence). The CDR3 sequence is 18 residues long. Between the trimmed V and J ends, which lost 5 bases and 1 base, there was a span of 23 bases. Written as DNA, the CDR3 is TGCAGTGCTGCGGGCCCTCAGGCAGGGGAAATAACTAATGAAAAACTGTTTTTT. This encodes CSAAGPQAGEITNEKLFF.

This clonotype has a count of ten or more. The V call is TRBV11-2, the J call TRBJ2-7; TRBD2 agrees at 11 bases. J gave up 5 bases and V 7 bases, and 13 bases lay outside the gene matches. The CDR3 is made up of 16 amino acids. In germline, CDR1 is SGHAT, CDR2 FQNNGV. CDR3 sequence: CASNGDRTSGRHEQYF. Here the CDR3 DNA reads TGTGCCAGCAACGGAGACCGGACTAGCGGGCGCCACGAGCAGTACTTC. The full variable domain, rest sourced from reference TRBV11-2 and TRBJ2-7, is EAGVAQSPRYKIIEKRQSVAFWCNPISGHATLYWYQQILGQGPKLLIQFQNNGVVDDSQLPKDRFSAERLKGVDSTLKIQPAKLEDSAVYLCASNGDRTSGRHEQYFGPGTRLTVT.

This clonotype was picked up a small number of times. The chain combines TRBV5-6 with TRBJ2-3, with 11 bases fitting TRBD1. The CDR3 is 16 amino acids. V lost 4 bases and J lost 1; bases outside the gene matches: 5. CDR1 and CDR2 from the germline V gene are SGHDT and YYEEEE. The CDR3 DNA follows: TGTGCCAGCAGCGGACAGGGGGCCTCGGGCACAGATACGCAGTATTTT. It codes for CASSGQGASGTDTQYF.

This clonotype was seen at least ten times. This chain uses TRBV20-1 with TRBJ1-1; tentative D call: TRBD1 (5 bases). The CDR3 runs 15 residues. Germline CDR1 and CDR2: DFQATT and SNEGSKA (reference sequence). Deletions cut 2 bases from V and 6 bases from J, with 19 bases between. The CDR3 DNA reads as TGCAGTGCTAGATCCGATCCCGGGGGAGTCTCTGAAGCTTTCTTT. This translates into CSARSDPGGVSEAFF.

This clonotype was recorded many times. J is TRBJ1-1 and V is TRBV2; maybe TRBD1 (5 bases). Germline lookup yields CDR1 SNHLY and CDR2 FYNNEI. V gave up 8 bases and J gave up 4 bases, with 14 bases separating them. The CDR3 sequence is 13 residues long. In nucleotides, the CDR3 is TGTGCCAGCGCTTACTTAAGGGGCACTGAAGCTTTCTTT. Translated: CASAYLRGTEAFF.

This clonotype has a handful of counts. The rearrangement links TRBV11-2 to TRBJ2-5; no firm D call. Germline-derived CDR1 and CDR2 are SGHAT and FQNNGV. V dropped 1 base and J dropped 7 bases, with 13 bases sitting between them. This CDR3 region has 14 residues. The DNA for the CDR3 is TGTGCCAGCAGCTTAGGGCATCCCGAAGCGACCCAGTACTTC. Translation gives CASSLGHPEATQYF.

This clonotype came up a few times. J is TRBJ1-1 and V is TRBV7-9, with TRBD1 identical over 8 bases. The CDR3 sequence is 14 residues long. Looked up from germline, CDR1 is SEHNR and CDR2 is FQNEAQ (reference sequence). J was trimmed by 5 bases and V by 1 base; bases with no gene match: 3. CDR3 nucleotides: TGTGCCAGCAGCTTAGGAGGGACAGGTACTGAAGCTTTCTTT. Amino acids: CASSLGGTGTEAFF.

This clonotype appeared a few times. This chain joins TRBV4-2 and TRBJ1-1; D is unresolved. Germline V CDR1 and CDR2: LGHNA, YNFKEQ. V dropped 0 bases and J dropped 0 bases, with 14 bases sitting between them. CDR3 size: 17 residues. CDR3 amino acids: CASSQDWEILLNTEAFF. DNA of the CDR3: TGTGCCAGCAGCCAAGATTGGGAGATATTATTGAACACTGAAGCTTTCTTT.

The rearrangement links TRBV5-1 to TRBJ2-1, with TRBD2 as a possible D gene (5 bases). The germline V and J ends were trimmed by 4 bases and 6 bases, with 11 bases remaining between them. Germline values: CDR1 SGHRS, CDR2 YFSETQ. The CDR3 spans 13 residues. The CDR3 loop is CASSPPGSNEQFF. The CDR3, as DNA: TGCGCCAGCAGCCCGCCGGGAAGCAATGAGCAGTTCTTC.

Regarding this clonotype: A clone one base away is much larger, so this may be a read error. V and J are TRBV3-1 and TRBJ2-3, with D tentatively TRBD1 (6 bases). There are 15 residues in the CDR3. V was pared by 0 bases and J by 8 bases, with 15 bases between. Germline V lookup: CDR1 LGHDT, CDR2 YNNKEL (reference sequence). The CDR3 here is CASSQDVGAGGTQYF. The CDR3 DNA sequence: TGTGCCAGCAGCCAAGATGTGGGGGCTGGCGGTACGCAGTATTTT.

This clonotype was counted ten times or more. The CDR3 DNA is TGTGCCAGCCCCCGACTAGCGGCCACCGGGGAGCTGTTTTTT. The encoded protein is CASPRLAATGELFF. V gene TRBV30 combines with J gene TRBJ2-2; 9 positions agree with TRBD2. Per germline, CDR1 GTSNPN and CDR2 SVGIG (reference sequence). The V gene end was trimmed by 8 bases and the J gene end by 4 bases; junction bases not matched to a gene: 8. CDR3 length: 14 residues.

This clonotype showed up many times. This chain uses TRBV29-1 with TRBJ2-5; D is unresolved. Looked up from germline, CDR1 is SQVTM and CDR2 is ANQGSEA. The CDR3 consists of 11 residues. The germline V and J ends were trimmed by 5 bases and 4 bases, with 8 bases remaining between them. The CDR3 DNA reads TGCAGCGTTTCAGAACGAGAGACCCAGTACTTC. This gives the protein CSVSERETQYF.

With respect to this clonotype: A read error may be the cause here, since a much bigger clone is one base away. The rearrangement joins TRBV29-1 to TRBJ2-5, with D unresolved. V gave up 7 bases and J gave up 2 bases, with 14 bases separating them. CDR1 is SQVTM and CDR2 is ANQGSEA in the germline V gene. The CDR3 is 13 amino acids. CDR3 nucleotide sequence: TGCAGCGCTCTTTCGTTGAGTCAAGAGACCCAGTACTTC. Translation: CSALSLSQETQYF.

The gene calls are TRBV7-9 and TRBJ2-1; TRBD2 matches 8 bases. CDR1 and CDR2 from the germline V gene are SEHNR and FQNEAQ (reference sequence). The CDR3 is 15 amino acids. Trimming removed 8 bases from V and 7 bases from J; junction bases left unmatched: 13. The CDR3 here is CASPPNGLAQNEQFF. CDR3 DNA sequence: TGTGCCAGCCCCCCCAATGGACTAGCTCAAAATGAGCAGTTCTTC.

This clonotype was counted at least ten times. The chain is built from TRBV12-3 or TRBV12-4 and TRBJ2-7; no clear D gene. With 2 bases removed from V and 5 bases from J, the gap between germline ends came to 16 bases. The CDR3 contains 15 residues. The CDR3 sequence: CASSLSKATAHEQYF. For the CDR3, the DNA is TGTGCCAGCAGTTTATCCAAAGCAACTGCCCACGAGCAGTACTTC.

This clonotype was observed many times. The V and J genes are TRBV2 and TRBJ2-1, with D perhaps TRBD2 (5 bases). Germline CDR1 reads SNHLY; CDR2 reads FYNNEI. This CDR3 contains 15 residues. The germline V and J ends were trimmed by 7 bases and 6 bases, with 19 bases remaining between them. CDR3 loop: CASKEVSGEGNEQFF. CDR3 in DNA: TGTGCCAGCAAGGAGGTCAGCGGAGAGGGCAATGAGCAGTTCTTC.

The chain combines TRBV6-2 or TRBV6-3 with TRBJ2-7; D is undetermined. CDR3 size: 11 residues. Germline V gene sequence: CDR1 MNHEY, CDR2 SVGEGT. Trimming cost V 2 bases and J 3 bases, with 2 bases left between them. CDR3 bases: TGTGCCAGCAGTTACGTCTACGAGCAGTACTTC. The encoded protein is CASSYVYEQYF.

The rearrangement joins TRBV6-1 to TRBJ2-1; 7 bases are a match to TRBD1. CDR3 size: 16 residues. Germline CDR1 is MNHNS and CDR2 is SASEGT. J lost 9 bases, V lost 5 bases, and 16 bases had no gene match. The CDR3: CASSHGYLQGRSEQFF. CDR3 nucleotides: TGTGCCAGCAGTCATGGATATTTACAGGGGCGGAGTGAGCAGTTCTTC.

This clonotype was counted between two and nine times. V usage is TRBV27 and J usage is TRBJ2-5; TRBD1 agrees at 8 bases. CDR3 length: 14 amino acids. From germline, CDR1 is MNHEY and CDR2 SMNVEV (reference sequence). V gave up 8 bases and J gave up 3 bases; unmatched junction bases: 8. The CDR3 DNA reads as TGTGCCAGCTCATACAACAGGGGGAAAGAGACCCAGTACTTC. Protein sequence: CASSYNRGKETQYF.

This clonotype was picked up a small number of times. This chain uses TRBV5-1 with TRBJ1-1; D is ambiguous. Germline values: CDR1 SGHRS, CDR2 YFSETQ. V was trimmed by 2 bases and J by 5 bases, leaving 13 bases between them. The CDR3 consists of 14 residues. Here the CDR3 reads CASSFGVRGTEAFF. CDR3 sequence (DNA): TGCGCCAGCAGCTTTGGGGTTCGGGGAACTGAAGCTTTCTTT.

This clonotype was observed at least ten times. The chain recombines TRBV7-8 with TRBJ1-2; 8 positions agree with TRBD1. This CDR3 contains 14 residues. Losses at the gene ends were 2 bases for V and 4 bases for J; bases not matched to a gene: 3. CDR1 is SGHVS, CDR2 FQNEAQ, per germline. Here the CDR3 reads CASSLQGALYGYTF. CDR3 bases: TGTGCCAGCAGCTTACAGGGGGCCCTCTATGGCTACACCTTC.

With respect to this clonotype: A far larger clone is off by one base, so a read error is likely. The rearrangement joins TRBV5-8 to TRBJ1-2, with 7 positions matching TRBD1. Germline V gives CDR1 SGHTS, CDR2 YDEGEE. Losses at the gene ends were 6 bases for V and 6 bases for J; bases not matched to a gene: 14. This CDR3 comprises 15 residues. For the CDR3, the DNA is TGTGCCAGCACTCGACCCCAGGGGGGTAGTGATGGCTACACCTTC. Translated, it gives CASTRPQGGSDGYTF.

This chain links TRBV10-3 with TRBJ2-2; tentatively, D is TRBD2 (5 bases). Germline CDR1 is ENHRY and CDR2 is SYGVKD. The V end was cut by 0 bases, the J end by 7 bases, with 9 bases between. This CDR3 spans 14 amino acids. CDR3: CAISESGRDGELFF. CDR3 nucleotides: TGTGCCATCAGTGAGTCAGGTCGGGACGGGGAGCTGTTTTTT.

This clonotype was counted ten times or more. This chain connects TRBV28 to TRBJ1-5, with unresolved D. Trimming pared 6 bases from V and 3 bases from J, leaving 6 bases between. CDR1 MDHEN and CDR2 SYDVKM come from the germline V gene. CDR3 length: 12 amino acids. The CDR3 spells CASSLTNQPQHF. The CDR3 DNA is TGTGCCAGCAGCCTTACCAATCAGCCCCAGCATTTT.